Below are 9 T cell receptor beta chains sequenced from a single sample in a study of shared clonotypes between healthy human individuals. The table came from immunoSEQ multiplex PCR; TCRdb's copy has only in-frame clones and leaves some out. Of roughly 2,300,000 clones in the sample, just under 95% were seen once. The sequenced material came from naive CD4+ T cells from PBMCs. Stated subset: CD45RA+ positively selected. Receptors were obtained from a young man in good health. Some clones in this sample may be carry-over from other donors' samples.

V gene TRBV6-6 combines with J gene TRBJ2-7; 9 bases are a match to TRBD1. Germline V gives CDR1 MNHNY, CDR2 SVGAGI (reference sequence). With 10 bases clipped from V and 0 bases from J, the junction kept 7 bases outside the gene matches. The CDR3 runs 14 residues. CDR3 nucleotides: TGTGCCATCCGCCGGGACAGGGCCTCCTACGAGCAGTACTTC. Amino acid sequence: CAIRRDRASYEQYF.

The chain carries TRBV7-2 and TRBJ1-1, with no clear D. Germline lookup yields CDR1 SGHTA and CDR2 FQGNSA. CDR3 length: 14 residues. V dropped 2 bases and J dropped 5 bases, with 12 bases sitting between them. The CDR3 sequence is CASSLLFPWTEAFF. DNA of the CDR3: TGTGCCAGCAGCTTATTATTCCCCTGGACTGAAGCTTTCTTT.

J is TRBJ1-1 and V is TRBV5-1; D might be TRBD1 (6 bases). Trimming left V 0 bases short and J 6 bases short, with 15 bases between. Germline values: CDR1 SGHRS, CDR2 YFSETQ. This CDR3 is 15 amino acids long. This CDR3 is CASSLGRGGAPEAFF. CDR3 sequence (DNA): TGCGCCAGCAGCTTGGGCCGGGGGGGCGCCCCTGAAGCTTTCTTT.

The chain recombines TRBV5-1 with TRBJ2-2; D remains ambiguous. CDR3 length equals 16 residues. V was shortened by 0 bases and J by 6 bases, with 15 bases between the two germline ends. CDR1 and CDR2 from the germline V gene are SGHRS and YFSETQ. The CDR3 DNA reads TGCGCCAGCAGCTTGGATAGTAATAGGTTGGCCGGGGAGCTGTTTTTT. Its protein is CASSLDSNRLAGELFF.

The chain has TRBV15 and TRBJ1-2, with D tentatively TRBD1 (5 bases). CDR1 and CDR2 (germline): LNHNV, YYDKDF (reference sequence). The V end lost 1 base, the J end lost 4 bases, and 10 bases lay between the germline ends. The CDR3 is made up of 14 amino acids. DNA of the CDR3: TGTGCCACCAGCAGAGCTGGGACGGTCTATGGCTACACCTTC. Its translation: CATSRAGTVYGYTF.

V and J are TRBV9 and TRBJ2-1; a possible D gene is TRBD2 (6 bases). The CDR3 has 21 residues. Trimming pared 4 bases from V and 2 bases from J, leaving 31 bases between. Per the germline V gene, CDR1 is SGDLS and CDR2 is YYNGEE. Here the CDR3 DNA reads TGTGCCAGCAGCACCCACCCCGGAGGGGTCCTCCAATTATCTACCTACAATGAGCAGTTCTTC. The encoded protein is CASSTHPGGVLQLSTYNEQFF.

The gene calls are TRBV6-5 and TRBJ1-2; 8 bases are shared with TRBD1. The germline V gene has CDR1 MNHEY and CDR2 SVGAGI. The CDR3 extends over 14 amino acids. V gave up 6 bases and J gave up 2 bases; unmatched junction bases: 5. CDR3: CASSWDRKNYGYTF. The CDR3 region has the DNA TGTGCCAGCAGCTGGGACAGGAAAAACTATGGCTACACCTTC.

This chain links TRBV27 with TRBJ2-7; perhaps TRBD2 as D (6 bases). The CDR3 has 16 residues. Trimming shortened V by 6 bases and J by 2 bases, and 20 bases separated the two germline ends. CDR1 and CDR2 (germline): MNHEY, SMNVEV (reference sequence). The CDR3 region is CASRENRNSGAYEQYF. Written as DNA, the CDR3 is TGTGCCAGCAGAGAAAACCGGAACTCGGGGGCCTACGAGCAGTACTTC.

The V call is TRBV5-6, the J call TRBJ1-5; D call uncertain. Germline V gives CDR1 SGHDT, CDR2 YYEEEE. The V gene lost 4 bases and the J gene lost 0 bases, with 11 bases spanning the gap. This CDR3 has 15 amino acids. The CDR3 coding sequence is TGTGCCAGCAGCCGGACGGATTATAGCAATCAGCCCCAGCATTTT. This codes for CASSRTDYSNQPQHF.